These 22 T cell receptor beta chains share one sample of origin, sequenced in a study of response to subunit inactivated influenza vaccine. TCRdb analysed the RT-PCR reads with MiXCR anew, one entry per CDR3 protein. Among more than 600,000 distinct CDR3 sequences listed, less than 20% were seen once. Here the sequenced sample was PBMCs from blood, taken around 5 days after vaccination. The receptors were gathered from a man aged 50 to 59 who received an inactivated influenza vaccine.

This clonotype appeared a few times. The chain recombines TRBV20-1 with TRBJ1-4; TRBD1 might be the D (6 bases). The CDR3 spans 13 residues. The germline CDR1 and CDR2 sequences are DFQATT and SNEGSKA (reference sequence). V dropped 0 bases and J dropped 8 bases, with 10 bases sitting between them. The DNA for the CDR3 is TGCAGTGCTAGAGAGGGGGCGGTAGAAAAACTGTTTTTT. Residues: CSAREGAVEKLFF.

This clonotype has a count of ten or more. The chain joins TRBV29-1 to TRBJ2-4; 13 positions agree with TRBD2. V was clipped by 5 bases and J by 0 bases; unmatched bases: 10. Germline lookup yields CDR1 SQVTM and CDR2 ANQGSEA. There are 18 residues in the CDR3. The CDR3 sequence is CSVTAGLAGFGAKNIQYF. The CDR3 DNA reads as TGCAGCGTTACTGCGGGACTAGCGGGATTCGGAGCCAAAAACATTCAGTACTTC.

The chain links TRBV29-1 to TRBJ2-7; 10 bases match TRBD1. Germline V gene sequence: CDR1 SQVTM, CDR2 ANQGSEA. The CDR3 has 15 residues. V gave up 3 bases and J gave up 2 bases; unmatched junction bases: 7. The CDR3 coding sequence is TGCAGCGTTGAGAAACCCGGGACAGGGGCCTACGAGCAGTACTTC. Translation gives CSVEKPGTGAYEQYF.

The gene calls are TRBV6-5 and TRBJ1-5; D ambiguous. V was pared by 4 bases and J by 6 bases, with 19 bases between. Germline values: CDR1 MNHEY, CDR2 SVGAGI. The CDR3 spans 16 residues. CDR3 residues: CASSLLRILLGQPQHF. CDR3 sequence (DNA): TGTGCCAGCAGTTTACTCAGGATCCTCCTAGGTCAGCCCCAGCATTTT.

This clonotype was counted between two and nine times. The chain uses TRBV5-1 and TRBJ2-3, with TRBD1 matching 9 bases. The V segment lost 0 bases and the J segment 10 bases; nucleotides outside the gene matches: 9. The CDR3 runs 15 residues. Per germline, CDR1 SGHRS and CDR2 YFSETQ. CDR3 in DNA: TGCGCCAGCAGCTTGGAAGGGACAGGGTGCTTTGCGCAGTATTTT. Amino acids: CASSLEGTGCFAQYF.

V usage is TRBV6-2 or TRBV6-3 and J usage is TRBJ2-1; 8 nucleotides line up with TRBD2. Trimming took 6 bases from V and 8 from J; bases not matched to a gene: 6. The CDR3 is made up of 13 amino acids. Per germline, CDR1 MNHEY and CDR2 SVGEGT. This CDR3 is CASRRAGGDEQFF. As DNA, the CDR3 is TGTGCCAGCAGACGGGCGGGAGGTGATGAGCAGTTCTTC.

In its sample, this clonotype was seen a few times. The V and J genes are TRBV12-3 or TRBV12-4 and TRBJ1-1, with D unresolved. The CDR3 spans 14 residues. The V and J ends lost 5 bases and 1 base respectively, with 11 bases between them. The CDR3 DNA reads as TGTGCCAGCAGTCCCCACCGGCGGAACACTGAAGCTTTCTTT. It codes for CASSPHRRNTEAFF.

The rearrangement joins TRBV18 to TRBJ1-3, with D tentatively TRBD1 (5 bases). This CDR3 spans 16 amino acids. With 6 bases removed from V and 2 bases from J, the gap between germline ends came to 17 bases. Germline V CDR1 and CDR2: KGHSH, LQKENI. Here the CDR3 reads CASSTKTVAPGNTIYF. Written as DNA, the CDR3 is TGTGCCAGCTCGACAAAGACAGTAGCGCCTGGAAACACCATATATTTT.

In this sample, this clonotype turned up a few times. The chain uses TRBV27 and TRBJ1-2, with 12 bases that match TRBD1. CDR1 and CDR2 from the germline V gene are MNHEY and SMNVEV (reference sequence). The CDR3 extends over 15 amino acids. J was trimmed by 7 bases and V by 4 bases; bases with no gene match: 7. The CDR3 is CASSSGTGGFLGYTF. Here the CDR3 DNA reads TGTGCCAGCAGTTCCGGGACAGGGGGCTTCCTTGGCTACACCTTC.

This chain joins TRBV24-1 and TRBJ1-6; tentatively, D is TRBD1 (5 bases). From germline, CDR1 is KGHDR and CDR2 SFDVKD. CDR3 length: 14 amino acids. V lost 2 bases and J 10 bases, leaving 11 bases between the germline ends. The CDR3 sequence is CATSDSPRGSPLHF. CDR3 bases: TGTGCCACCAGTGATTCCCCGAGGGGCTCACCCCTCCACTTT.

In this sample, this clonotype turned up once. V and J are TRBV6-2 or TRBV6-3 and TRBJ2-7; tentatively, D is TRBD2 (6 bases). The CDR3 covers 14 residues. The V end was cut by 0 bases, the J end by 6 bases, with 12 bases between. Germline CDR1 is MNHEY and CDR2 is SVGEGT. The CDR3 region is CASSYSPSVAEQYF. CDR3 coding DNA: TGTGCCAGCAGTTACTCGCCTAGCGTGGCCGAGCAGTACTTC.

This clonotype was seen a few times. J is TRBJ2-7 and V is TRBV15, with 11 bases fitting TRBD2. The CDR3 sequence is 16 residues long. Unmatched junction bases numbered 5, after V lost 1 base and J lost 3 bases. Germline-derived CDR1 and CDR2 are LNHNV and YYDKDF (reference sequence). The DNA of the CDR3 is TGTGCCACCAGCAGAGGTTCCCTAGCGGGAGGCTACGAGCAGTACTTC. Protein product: CATSRGSLAGGYEQYF.

A few counts support this clonotype. A read error may account for a junction end that differs from germline. The rearrangement links TRBV28 to TRBJ2-7; 12 positions agree with TRBD2. CDR3 size: 20 residues. Per germline, CDR1 MDHEN and CDR2 SYDVKM. CDR3 DNA: TGTGCCTGCAGTCCGACCCCCATAGGACTAGCGGGAAGGGGGTCCTACGAGCAGTACTTC. Translation: CACSPTPIGLAGRGSYEQYF.

The CDR3 is CASSEARAWYGYTF. The CDR3, as DNA: TGTGCCAGCAGTGAAGCGAGGGCATGGTATGGCTACACCTTC. The chain is built from TRBV6-1 and TRBJ1-2; D unresolved. V lost 0 bases and J 5 bases, leaving 10 bases between the germline ends. Looked up from germline, CDR1 is MNHNS and CDR2 is SASEGT. This CDR3 region has 14 residues.

This clonotype was detected only a few times. Here the CDR3 DNA reads TGTGCCAGCAGTAACACTGGGAGCAATCAGCCCCAGCATTTT. Translation: CASSNTGSNQPQHF. V is TRBV6-5 and J is TRBJ1-5; D remains ambiguous. The V gene's germline CDR1 is MNHEY and CDR2 SVGAGI. The CDR3 runs to 14 residues. V lost 5 bases, J lost 1 base, and 9 bases lay in between.

V is TRBV5-5 and J is TRBJ2-5; 7 bases are shared with TRBD1. The CDR3 loop spans 15 amino acids. The V segment lost 1 base and the J segment 0 bases; nucleotides outside the gene matches: 3. Germline V CDR1 and CDR2: SGHKS, YYEKEE (reference sequence). CDR3 DNA: TGTGCCAGCAGCTTGACAGGGGTTTACCAAGAGACCCAGTACTTC. Encoded protein: CASSLTGVYQETQYF. The complete variable domain, with remaining parts taken from reference TRBV5-5 and TRBJ2-5, reads DAGVTQSPTHLIKTRGQQVTLRCSPISGHKSVSWYQQVLGQGPQFIFQYYEKEERGRGNFPDRFSARQFPNYSSELNVNALLLGDSALYLCASSLTGVYQETQYFGPGTRLLVL.

In this sample, this clonotype turned up a few times. The CDR3 region has the DNA TGTGCCAGCAGCCAAACGACAGGGGGAATCTATGGCTACACCTTC. Protein sequence: CASSQTTGGIYGYTF. V is TRBV4-2 and J is TRBJ1-2, with 9 bases that match TRBD1. Germline trimming cut 2 bases from V and 4 bases from J; bases unmatched to any gene: 5. This CDR3 is built from 15 residues. Germline V CDR1 and CDR2: LGHNA, YNFKEQ.

This clonotype came up many times. The chain combines TRBV5-1 with TRBJ2-1; the D call may be TRBD1 or TRBD2 (6 bases each). Trimming cost V 2 bases and J 4 bases, with 13 bases left between them. This CDR3 spans 15 amino acids. Looked up from germline, CDR1 is SGHRS and CDR2 is YFSETQ. The CDR3 is CASSLQGGGYNEQFF. The CDR3 DNA follows: TGCGCCAGCAGCTTACAGGGAGGAGGATACAATGAGCAGTTCTTC.

This clonotype was counted a few times. The chain employs TRBV12-3 or TRBV12-4 and TRBJ2-3; 7 nucleotides align to TRBD2. The V and J ends lost 2 bases and 1 base, in that order; junction bases with no gene match: 6. CDR3 length: 16 amino acids. As DNA, the CDR3 is TGTGCCAGCAGTTTACGGCAGCGGGGAGGCACAGATACGCAGTATTTT. It encodes CASSLRQRGGTDTQYF.

The V call is TRBV28, the J call TRBJ1-2; 12 bases fit TRBD1. CDR1 is MDHEN, CDR2 SYDVKM, per germline. The CDR3 runs to 15 residues. V was clipped by 2 bases and J by 7 bases; unmatched bases: 5. The CDR3 region is CASSLKGTGGSGYTF. The CDR3 coding sequence is TGTGCCAGCAGTTTAAAAGGGACAGGGGGCTCTGGCTACACCTTC.

At least ten counts were recorded for this clonotype. CDR3 DNA sequence: TGCGCCAGCAGCCAAGTGATCGCGGGGAGGGGGACCCAGTACTTC. Translation gives CASSQVIAGRGTQYF. J is TRBJ2-5 and V is TRBV4-1; 7 bases match TRBD2. The V gene end was trimmed by 1 base and the J gene end by 7 bases; junction bases not matched to a gene: 9. Germline loops: CDR1 MGHRA, CDR2 YSYEKL. This CDR3 is 15 amino acids long.

This clonotype showed up just once. CDR3 region: CASSNGQGDTEAFF. The CDR3 bases are TGCGCCAGCAGTAACGGACAGGGTGACACTGAAGCTTTCTTT. The chain is built from TRBV5-1 and TRBJ1-1, with 8 nucleotides matching TRBD1. The CDR3 is made up of 14 amino acids. The V gene's germline CDR1 is SGHRS and CDR2 YFSETQ. V lost 5 bases to trimming and J lost 3 bases; unmatched junction nucleotides: 6.